This entry concerns a single T cell receptor (beta chain). Per the study methods: Estimation of nucleated cell counts was performed using reference gene primer amplification. Sequencing was performed with immunoSEQ multiplex PCR; in TCRdb, only in-frame clones are kept and a portion is missing. V, J and clone size were drawn from that table, and D and trimming were deduced from the DNA. Among about 50,000 clones listed, approximately 90% were seen once. This sample was taken from a study of blood T cell repertoires in COVID-19. Study-wide background: Both acute and convalescent COVID-19 samples were obtained from the United States, Italy and Spain. The cDNA or gDNA used as material had been derived from T cells, B-cell-depleted T cells, or PBMCs.

The V and J ends lost 7 bases and 4 bases respectively, with 16 bases between them. The CDR3 is made up of 14 amino acids. Germline V gene sequence: CDR1 LNHDA, CDR2 SQIVND (reference sequence). The origin of this receptor is a middle-aged man with active COVID-19. Material for sequencing was peripheral blood. The rearrangement joins TRBV19 to TRBJ1-1; no definite D call. CDR3 in amino acids: CASKKGFEGTEAFF. CDR3 nucleotide sequence: TGTGCCAGTAAGAAAGGGTTTGAGGGCACTGAAGCTTTCTTT. Full variable domain (missing parts from reference TRBV19 and TRBJ1-1): DGGITQSPKYLFRKEGQNVTLSCEQNLNHDAMYWYRQDPGQGLRLIYYSQIVNDFQKGDIAEGYSVSREKKESFPLTVTSAQKNPTAFYLCASKKGFEGTEAFFGQGTRLTVV.